A selection of T cell receptor beta chains follows, all from one sample in a study of Ad26.COV2.S vaccination and SARS-CoV-2 variants. Here immunoSEQ multiplex PCR was the method, and the copy in TCRdb shows in-frame clones only, minus some. The sample consists of under 400,000 clones, more than 75% of them appearing once. Sequenced material: peripheral blood, taken in a trial of Ad26.COV2.S vaccine versus placebo. The receptors shown here come from a person aged 18 to 65 who received the Ad26.COV2.S COVID-19 vaccine or a placebo. Each CDR3 is given with its conserved first and last residue. Fields, in order: J gene, V gene, clone size, D gene, CDR3 protein, CDR3 DNA. The D gene is left open where the match is weak. Size is omitted from some rows. Given values are once, few, many or a class for expanded clones.

TRBJ1-1 TRBV14 . . CASSQDLQRNTEAFF TGTGCCAGCAGCCAAGATTTACAGAGGAACACTGAAGCTTTCTTT
TRBJ2-7 TRBV6-5 . TRBD1 CASSYYRGTDEQYF TGTGCCAGCAGTTACTACAGGGGTACGGACGAGCAGTACTTC
TRBJ1-1 TRBV3-1/TRBV3-2 . . CASSWSLGVVAFF TGTGCCAGCAGCTGGTCCCTTGGGGTCGTAGCTTTCTTT
TRBJ1-2 TRBV30 . . CAWRSGHFYGYTF TGTGCCTGGAGGTCGGGACACTTCTATGGCTACACCTTC
TRBJ1-1 TRBV19 . . CASSPQDQGTEAFF TGTGCCAGTAGTCCCCAGGACCAGGGCACTGAAGCTTTCTTT
TRBJ2-7 TRBV5-6 . . CASSTLAGSYEQYF TGTGCCAGCAGCACCCTAGCTGGCTCCTACGAGCAGTACTTC
TRBJ2-6 TRBV28 . . CASRLAGANVLTF TGTGCCAGCAGATTGGCTGGGGCCAACGTCCTGACTTTC
TRBJ1-2 TRBV7-9 . . CASSPLRRDHGYTF TGTGCCAGCAGCCCTCTACGCCGGGATCATGGCTACACCTTC
TRBJ2-7 TRBV2 once . CASSLGQGSYEQYF TGTGCCAGCAGTCTTGGACAAGGCTCCTACGAGCAGTACTTC
TRBJ1-2 TRBV4-1 . . CASSQERSPNYGYTF TGCGCCAGCAGCCAAGAACGGTCACCTAACTATGGCTACACCTTC
TRBJ1-6 TRBV2 . . CASSGGPNSPLHF TGTGCCAGCAGTGGCGGTCCAAATTCACCCCTCCACTTT
TRBJ1-3 TRBV10-3 . . CATGLRGANTIYF TGTGCCACTGGCCTCAGGGGAGCAAACACCATATATTTT
TRBJ1-2 TRBV4-3 . . CASSQDPTAGAGYGYTF TGCGCCAGCAGCCAAGATCCTACCGCAGGGGCGGGTTATGGCTACACCTTC
TRBJ2-3 TRBV11-2 . TRBD2 CASSSNSLAGGITDTQYF TGTGCCAGCAGTTCGAATTCGCTAGCGGGGGGGATCACAGATACGCAGTATTTT
TRBJ1-6 TRBV11-2 . . CASSSGYSPLHF TGTGCCAGCAGCTCGGGGTATTCACCCCTCCACTTT
TRBJ1-2 TRBV27 . . CASSFKGVEGYTF TGTGCCAGCAGTTTCAAGGGGGTAGAGGGCTACACCTTC
TRBJ2-7 TRBV13 . . CASSLEGYEQYF TGTGCCAGCAGCTTAGAGGGTTACGAGCAGTACTTC
TRBJ2-2 TRBV7-9 . . CASSFLTPKGAGELFF TGTGCCAGCAGCTTCCTGACACCAAAGGGAGCCGGGGAGCTGTTTTTT
TRBJ1-1 TRBV27 . TRBD1 CASSLRDRVNTEAFF TGTGCCAGCAGTTTACGAGACAGGGTGAACACTGAAGCTTTCTTT
TRBJ2-1 TRBV6-6 . . CASTLLLGPENNEQFF TGTGCCAGCACTTTACTCCTGGGGCCGGAGAACAATGAGCAGTTCTTC
TRBJ2-1 TRBV7-8 . TRBD2 CASSLTKLAGGSYNEQFF TGTGCCAGCAGCTTAACGAAACTAGCGGGGGGTTCCTACAATGAGCAGTTCTTC
TRBJ1-5 TRBV7-2 many . CASSVRGFQPQHF TGTGCCAGCAGCGTTAGGGGGTTTCAGCCCCAGCATTTT
TRBJ1-2 TRBV9 . . CASSVGQGWNYGYTF TGTGCCAGCAGCGTAGGTCAGGGTTGGAACTATGGCTACACCTTC
TRBJ2-3 TRBV29-1 . . CSVEDSVHTDTQYF TGCAGCGTTGAGGACAGCGTTCACACAGATACGCAGTATTTT